This T cell receptor (beta chain) was recovered during a study of graft-versus-host responses after intestinal transplantation. Study overall: Grafts were multivisceral, liver-intestinal, or isolated intestinal. Every one of the recipients received anti-thymocyte globulin induction and afterwards took tacrolimus and steroids for roughly 3 years.

Study outcomes and limitations: Researchers found GvH clones in recipient marrow, and some showed up first in ileum or blood. The presence of high graft-versus-host to host-versus-graft clonal ratios in allografts characterized patients with graft-donor T cell macrochimerism.

TCRdb's table, derived via immunoSEQ multiplex PCR, lists solely in-frame clones and lacks some. Among around 130,000 clones listed, roughly nine tenths were seen once. To note about this clone: Its antigen is as yet unknown.

Trimming removed 5 bases from V and 7 bases from J, with 15 bases in between. Germline V gene data show CDR1 as MNHNS and CDR2 as SASEGT. The CDR3 totals 14 residues. This TCR was sampled from a human donor who received an intestinal transplant. This chain joins TRBV6-1 and TRBJ1-5, with TRBD1 as a possible D gene (5 bases). The specimen comprised unstimulated CD4+ T cells sorted from spleen or lymph node cells, sampled before intestinal transplant. This CDR3 reads CASSHWQRGQPQHF. CDR3 sequence (DNA): TGTGCCAGCAGTCATTGGCAGCGGGGCCAGCCCCAGCATTTT.